The rows below give T cell receptor beta chains drawn from one sample of a study of T cell responses to AZD1222 COVID-19 vaccine. Method: immunoSEQ multiplex PCR; TCRdb's copy keeps in-frame clones and lacks some. The data show around 150,000 clones, roughly 89% seen once. The sample consisted of peripheral blood, taken on day 0 of AZD1222 vaccination. Every receptor here comes from an adult in good health. CDR3s include the opening cysteine and the closing phenylalanine or tryptophan. A D gene is named only where the DNA matches it firmly. Rows may omit the clone size; those that give it use once, few, many or a size class.

clone_size: -; j_call: TRBJ2-7; d_call: -; v_call: TRBV6-5; cdr3_aa: CASSSPLLYEQYF; cdr3_nt: TGTGCCAGCAGTTCCCCTCTTTTATACGAGCAGTACTTC
clone_size: once; j_call: TRBJ2-1; d_call: TRBD2; v_call: TRBV4-1; cdr3_aa: CASSRTSGGAENEQFF; cdr3_nt: TGCGCCAGCAGCCGAACTAGCGGGGGGGCCGAAAATGAGCAGTTCTTC
clone_size: -; j_call: TRBJ2-7; d_call: TRBD2; v_call: TRBV15; cdr3_aa: CATSSIRAGLADEQYF; cdr3_nt: TGTGCCACCAGCAGCATACGTGCGGGACTAGCTGACGAGCAGTACTTC
clone_size: -; j_call: TRBJ2-7; d_call: -; v_call: TRBV27; cdr3_aa: CASSQTVYEQYF; cdr3_nt: TGTGCCAGCAGTCAGACAGTTTACGAGCAGTACTTC
clone_size: -; j_call: TRBJ1-1; d_call: -; v_call: TRBV5-1; cdr3_aa: CASSLQGGTEAFF; cdr3_nt: TGCGCCAGCAGCTTGCAGGGTGGAACTGAAGCTTTCTTT
clone_size: -; j_call: TRBJ2-7; d_call: TRBD1; v_call: TRBV5-4; cdr3_aa: CASSLATPGGREQYF; cdr3_nt: TGTGCCAGCAGCTTGGCCACGCCAGGGGGTCGCGAGCAGTACTTC
clone_size: -; j_call: TRBJ2-7; d_call: -; v_call: TRBV6-1; cdr3_aa: CASSERGNEQYF; cdr3_nt: TGTGCCAGCAGTGAAAGGGGCAACGAGCAGTACTTC
clone_size: -; j_call: TRBJ2-7; d_call: TRBD2; v_call: TRBV15; cdr3_aa: CATSRVSGSYEQYF; cdr3_nt: TGTGCCACCAGCAGAGTTAGCGGGAGTTACGAGCAGTACTTC
clone_size: -; j_call: TRBJ1-2; d_call: -; v_call: TRBV12-3/TRBV12-4; cdr3_aa: CASSPFVSPGYTF; cdr3_nt: TGTGCCAGCAGTCCATTCGTTTCGCCCGGCTACACCTTC
clone_size: -; j_call: TRBJ1-1; d_call: -; v_call: TRBV30; cdr3_aa: CAWRGTNTEAFF; cdr3_nt: TGTGCCTGGAGGGGGACGAACACTGAAGCTTTCTTT
clone_size: -; j_call: TRBJ1-1; d_call: TRBD1; v_call: TRBV6-5; cdr3_aa: CASGIWGQGGGEAFF; cdr3_nt: TGTGCCAGCGGGATTTGGGGACAGGGGGGTGGTGAAGCTTTCTTT
clone_size: -; j_call: TRBJ1-1; d_call: -; v_call: TRBV3-1/TRBV3-2; cdr3_aa: CASSLFQGKTEAFF; cdr3_nt: TGTGCCAGCAGCCTATTCCAGGGTAAAACTGAAGCTTTCTTT
clone_size: -; j_call: TRBJ1-2; d_call: -; v_call: TRBV2; cdr3_aa: CASAAEGSNGYTF; cdr3_nt: TGTGCCAGCGCGGCGGAGGGTAGCAATGGCTACACCTTC
clone_size: -; j_call: TRBJ1-4; d_call: -; v_call: TRBV6-2/TRBV6-3; cdr3_aa: CASSYHSPNEKLFF; cdr3_nt: TGTGCCAGCAGTTACCACAGCCCTAATGAAAAACTGTTTTTT
clone_size: -; j_call: TRBJ1-1; d_call: TRBD1; v_call: TRBV6-4; cdr3_aa: CASRRTGKDDAEAFF; cdr3_nt: TGTGCCAGCAGGAGGACAGGGAAGGACGACGCTGAAGCTTTCTTT
clone_size: -; j_call: TRBJ2-7; d_call: -; v_call: TRBV18; cdr3_aa: CASSPPSDTAYEQYF; cdr3_nt: TGTGCCAGCTCACCACCGTCTGACACCGCCTACGAGCAGTACTTC
clone_size: -; j_call: TRBJ1-1; d_call: -; v_call: TRBV20-1; cdr3_aa: CSARKTTEAFF; cdr3_nt: TGCAGTGCTAGAAAGACAACCGAAGCTTTCTTT
clone_size: once; j_call: TRBJ1-1; d_call: -; v_call: TRBV29-1; cdr3_aa: CSVESGSQQAFF; cdr3_nt: TGCAGCGTTGAATCTGGGAGCCAACAAGCTTTCTTT
clone_size: -; j_call: TRBJ1-2; d_call: TRBD1; v_call: TRBV28; cdr3_aa: CAIRGRQGSNYGYTF; cdr3_nt: TGTGCCATCAGGGGCAGACAGGGGAGCAACTATGGCTACACCTTC
clone_size: -; j_call: TRBJ2-1; d_call: -; v_call: TRBV2; cdr3_aa: CASSFANEQFF; cdr3_nt: TGTGCCAGCAGTTTTGCCAATGAGCAGTTCTTC
clone_size: -; j_call: TRBJ1-5; d_call: -; v_call: TRBV29-1; cdr3_aa: CSVTPGIGNQPQHF; cdr3_nt: TGCAGCGTTACCCCGGGGATTGGTAATCAGCCCCAGCATTTT
clone_size: -; j_call: TRBJ2-1; d_call: -; v_call: TRBV10-1; cdr3_aa: CASSGVTSLTNNEQFF; cdr3_nt: TGCGCCAGCAGTGGGGTTACTAGCCTAACGAACAATGAGCAGTTCTTC
clone_size: once; j_call: TRBJ1-1; d_call: -; v_call: TRBV6-5; cdr3_aa: CATLRGGGNTEAFF; cdr3_nt: TGTGCCACATTAAGGGGGGGAGGGAACACTGAAGCTTTCTTT
clone_size: -; j_call: TRBJ2-1; d_call: -; v_call: TRBV21-1; cdr3_aa: CASSNPVLSQDYSYNEQFF; cdr3_nt: TGTGCCAGCAGCAACCCTGTTCTCTCACAGGATTACTCCTACAATGAGCAGTTCTTC
clone_size: -; j_call: TRBJ1-1; d_call: TRBD1; v_call: TRBV25-1; cdr3_aa: CASSDLTRGPNTEAFF; cdr3_nt: TGTGCCAGCAGTGACCTTACTAGGGGGCCGAACACTGAAGCTTTCTTT
clone_size: -; j_call: TRBJ1-1; d_call: TRBD1; v_call: TRBV9; cdr3_aa: CASSSDSGTGMVVDTEAFF; cdr3_nt: TGTGCCAGCAGTTCTGATTCCGGGACAGGGATGGTGGTGGACACTGAAGCTTTCTTT
clone_size: -; j_call: TRBJ2-7; d_call: -; v_call: TRBV18; cdr3_aa: CASSPPGRPDEQYF; cdr3_nt: TGTGCCAGCTCACCACCAGGGAGACCGGACGAGCAGTACTTC
clone_size: -; j_call: TRBJ2-1; d_call: -; v_call: TRBV7-9; cdr3_aa: CASRPRGLHNEQFF; cdr3_nt: TGTGCCAGCAGACCCAGGGGCCTTCACAATGAGCAGTTCTTC
clone_size: -; j_call: TRBJ1-4; d_call: -; v_call: TRBV5-6; cdr3_aa: CASSLPGTSEEKLFF; cdr3_nt: TGTGCCAGCAGCTTGCCCGGGACATCGGAAGAAAAACTGTTTTTT
clone_size: -; j_call: TRBJ1-2; d_call: -; v_call: TRBV6-2/TRBV6-3; cdr3_aa: CASSYSGGNYGYTF; cdr3_nt: TGTGCCAGCAGTTACTCTGGCGGAAACTATGGCTACACCTTC
clone_size: -; j_call: TRBJ1-6; d_call: TRBD1; v_call: TRBV27; cdr3_aa: CASSYGQGAHSPLHF; cdr3_nt: TGTGCCAGCAGTTATGGACAGGGGGCGCATTCACCCCTCCACTTT
clone_size: -; j_call: TRBJ1-1; d_call: -; v_call: TRBV7-2; cdr3_aa: CATLREFNTEAFF; cdr3_nt: TGTGCCACACTAAGGGAGTTTAACACTGAAGCTTTCTTT
clone_size: -; j_call: TRBJ1-1; d_call: -; v_call: TRBV12-3/TRBV12-4; cdr3_aa: CASSSGRNTEAFF; cdr3_nt: TGTGCCAGCAGTTCGGGCCGGAACACTGAAGCTTTCTTT
clone_size: -; j_call: TRBJ1-5; d_call: -; v_call: TRBV7-8; cdr3_aa: CASSLYSTGYSNQPQHF; cdr3_nt: TGTGCCAGCAGCCTTTACTCGACAGGTTATAGCAATCAGCCCCAGCATTTT
clone_size: -; j_call: TRBJ2-2; d_call: -; v_call: TRBV4-1; cdr3_aa: CASRGSGQTNTGELFF; cdr3_nt: TGCGCCAGCAGGGGATCGGGACAAACGAACACCGGGGAGCTGTTTTTT
clone_size: -; j_call: TRBJ1-6; d_call: -; v_call: TRBV30; cdr3_aa: CAWRRTNSPLHF; cdr3_nt: TGTGCCTGGAGACGGACAAATTCACCCCTCCACTTT
clone_size: -; j_call: TRBJ2-7; d_call: -; v_call: TRBV7-8; cdr3_aa: CASSPIPDRSFYEQYF; cdr3_nt: TGTGCCAGCAGCCCCATCCCGGACAGATCGTTCTACGAGCAGTACTTC
clone_size: -; j_call: TRBJ2-2; d_call: TRBD2; v_call: TRBV19; cdr3_aa: CASSIAGGGNTGELFF; cdr3_nt: TGTGCCAGTAGTATAGCGGGAGGGGGAAACACCGGGGAGCTGTTTTTT
clone_size: -; j_call: TRBJ1-1; d_call: TRBD1; v_call: TRBV5-1; cdr3_aa: CASSLSGTGQLGAFF; cdr3_nt: TGCGCCAGCAGCTTGTCTGGTACGGGACAGCTTGGAGCTTTCTTT
clone_size: -; j_call: TRBJ1-3; d_call: -; v_call: TRBV19; cdr3_aa: CASSIIGTRTSGNTIYF; cdr3_nt: TGTGCCAGTAGTATTATTGGGACAAGAACGTCTGGAAACACCATATATTTT
clone_size: -; j_call: TRBJ1-5; d_call: TRBD1; v_call: TRBV6-2/TRBV6-3; cdr3_aa: CASSYRGRGRVEGVWNQPQHF; cdr3_nt: TGTGCCAGCAGTTACCGCGGCAGGGGGCGAGTGGAGGGAGTTTGGAATCAGCCCCAGCATTTT
clone_size: -; j_call: TRBJ1-5; d_call: TRBD1; v_call: TRBV4-3; cdr3_aa: CASSQDLGQGSQPQHF; cdr3_nt: TGCGCCAGCAGCCAAGATCTAGGACAGGGCAGTCAGCCCCAGCATTTT
clone_size: few; j_call: TRBJ1-2; d_call: -; v_call: TRBV11-2; cdr3_aa: CASSLNGLLGQGGYTF; cdr3_nt: TGTGCCAGCAGCCTGAACGGGTTACTTGGCCAGGGTGGCTACACCTTC
clone_size: once; j_call: TRBJ2-7; d_call: -; v_call: TRBV3-1/TRBV3-2; cdr3_aa: CASSQDAGGSYEQYF; cdr3_nt: TGTGCCAGCAGCCAAGATGCTGGGGGCTCCTACGAGCAGTACTTC
clone_size: -; j_call: TRBJ1-3; d_call: -; v_call: TRBV5-4; cdr3_aa: CASSLSGSSGNTIYF; cdr3_nt: TGTGCCAGCAGCTTGTCCGGGAGCTCTGGAAACACCATATATTTT
clone_size: -; j_call: TRBJ2-7; d_call: -; v_call: TRBV6-5; cdr3_aa: CASTEISYEQYF; cdr3_nt: TGTGCCAGCACGGAGATTTCCTACGAGCAGTACTTC
clone_size: -; j_call: TRBJ2-5; d_call: TRBD2; v_call: TRBV4-1; cdr3_aa: CASSLEARDYIETQYF; cdr3_nt: TGCGCCAGCAGCCTAGAGGCCCGGGACTATATCGAGACCCAGTACTTC
clone_size: few; j_call: TRBJ2-3; d_call: -; v_call: TRBV6-1; cdr3_aa: CASSERGTDTQYF; cdr3_nt: TGTGCCAGCAGTGAGCGGGGCACAGATACGCAGTATTTT
clone_size: -; j_call: TRBJ2-2; d_call: -; v_call: TRBV7-6; cdr3_aa: CASSGERWGARELFF; cdr3_nt: TGTGCCAGCAGCGGGGAGCGGTGGGGAGCCCGGGAGCTGTTTTTT
clone_size: few; j_call: TRBJ1-1; d_call: TRBD1; v_call: TRBV6-5; cdr3_aa: CASSYDRVNTEAFF; cdr3_nt: TGTGCCAGCAGTTACGACAGGGTGAACACTGAAGCTTTCTTT
clone_size: -; j_call: TRBJ1-4; d_call: -; v_call: TRBV5-5; cdr3_aa: CASSLDIGEKLFF; cdr3_nt: TGTGCCAGCAGCTTGGACATTGGTGAAAAACTGTTTTTT
clone_size: -; j_call: TRBJ1-5; d_call: -; v_call: TRBV27; cdr3_aa: CASTEGSNQPQHF; cdr3_nt: TGTGCCAGCACAGAGGGGAGCAATCAGCCCCAGCATTTT
clone_size: -; j_call: TRBJ1-2; d_call: -; v_call: TRBV7-2; cdr3_aa: CASSLDGTFYGYTF; cdr3_nt: TGTGCCAGCAGCTTAGATGGGACCTTCTATGGCTACACCTTC